These 31 T cell receptor beta chains came from one sample sequenced in a study of blood T cell repertoires in COVID-19. Using immunoSEQ multiplex PCR, the repertoire was profiled, and TCRdb retains in-frame clones only, with some absent. This sample has about 130,000 clones, with 80% to 95% found just once. The sequenced sample was peripheral blood. The receptors shown here come from a man aged 50 or older with COVID-19, enrolled during active disease.

The chain uses TRBV14 and TRBJ2-1; 10 nucleotides align to TRBD2. V dropped 0 bases and J dropped 5; count of bases not matched to a gene: 7. The CDR3 has 17 residues. Germline CDR1 reads SGHDN; CDR2 reads FVKESK. Written as DNA, the CDR3 is TGTGCCAGCAGCCAAGATTACGGGACTAGCGTAAACAATGAGCAGTTCTTC. It specifies CASSQDYGTSVNNEQFF. Full variable domain (rest looked up from reference TRBV14 and TRBJ2-1): EAGVTQFPSHSVIEKGQTVTLRCDPISGHDNLYWYRRVMGKEIKFLLHFVKESKQDESGMPNNRFLAERTGGTYSTLKVQPAELEDSGVYFCASSQDYGTSVNNEQFFGPGTRLTVL.

The chain combines TRBV6-5 with TRBJ2-1, with 9 bases that match TRBD2. Germline-derived CDR1 and CDR2 are MNHEY and SVGAGI. Trimming cost V 6 bases and J 3 bases; bases outside gene matches: 3. The CDR3 loop spans 14 amino acids. This CDR3 is CASRRLADYNEQFF. CDR3 DNA sequence: TGTGCCAGCAGAAGACTAGCGGACTACAATGAGCAGTTCTTC.

This chain connects TRBV29-1 to TRBJ1-1; D possibly corresponds to TRBD1 (5 bases). This CDR3 contains 13 residues. Between the trimmed V and J ends, which lost 5 bases and 4 bases, there was a span of 14 bases. CDR1 is SQVTM and CDR2 is ANQGSEA in the germline V gene. CDR3 coding DNA: TGCAGCGTTTACGCAGGGTCTGGCACTGAAGCTTTCTTT. Translation gives CSVYAGSGTEAFF.

V gene TRBV7-8 combines with J gene TRBJ2-2; 9 bases agree with TRBD1. The CDR3 spans 16 residues. Germline V gene data show CDR1 as SGHVS and CDR2 as FQNEAQ. V trimming: 6 bases; J trimming: 1 base; junction bases outside the gene matches: 6. CDR3 bases: TGTGCCAGCAGTGCCCCGGGACAGGGGAACACCGGGGAGCTGTTTTTT. It specifies CASSAPGQGNTGELFF. The full variable domain, completed using reference TRBV7-8 and TRBJ2-2, is GAGVSQSPRYKVAKRGQDVALRCDPISGHVSLFWYQQALGQGPEFLTYFQNEAQLDKSGLPSDRFFAERPEGSVSTLKIQRTQQEDSAVYLCASSAPGQGNTGELFFGEGSRLTVL.

CDR3 nucleotide sequence: TGTGCCAGCAGCTACGACAGGGGGGCTTTCTTT. It encodes CASSYDRGAFF. The chain is built from TRBV28 and TRBJ1-1; 9 bases are shared with TRBD1. The germline V gene encodes CDR1 MDHEN and CDR2 SYDVKM. V lost 6 bases to trimming and J lost 11 bases; unmatched junction nucleotides: 4. This CDR3 has 11 residues.

The rearrangement joins TRBV19 to TRBJ1-1; 8 nucleotides match TRBD1. Germline V lookup: CDR1 LNHDA, CDR2 SQIVND (reference sequence). The trim removed 6 bases at V and 7 bases at J, leaving 7 bases unmatched. This CDR3 comprises 13 residues. CDR3 in amino acids: CASSRTGLGEAFF. The CDR3, as DNA: TGTGCCAGTAGCCGGACAGGGCTAGGTGAAGCTTTCTTT. Full variable domain (rest looked up from reference TRBV19 and TRBJ1-1): DGGITQSPKYLFRKEGQNVTLSCEQNLNHDAMYWYRQDPGQGLRLIYYSQIVNDFQKGDIAEGYSVSREKKESFPLTVTSAQKNPTAFYLCASSRTGLGEAFFGQGTRLTVV.

V usage is TRBV6-5 and J usage is TRBJ1-1; D might be TRBD1 (6 bases). The germline gives CDR1 MNHEY, CDR2 SVGAGI. Trimming stripped 4 bases from V and 4 bases from J, with 16 bases between. CDR3 length: 15 residues. CDR3 DNA: TGTGCCAGCAGTTTAGATGGACGGACAGCCACTGAAGCTTTCTTT. The encoded protein is CASSLDGRTATEAFF.

The chain couples TRBV7-2 to TRBJ2-3, with D unresolved. V was shortened by 5 bases and J by 2 bases, with 11 bases between the two germline ends. The CDR3 is 14 residues long. The V gene's germline CDR1 is SGHTA and CDR2 FQGNSA. The CDR3 protein is CASSLPPYTDTQYF. CDR3 in DNA: TGTGCCAGCAGCCTCCCCCCTTACACAGATACGCAGTATTTT.

The chain recombines TRBV2 with TRBJ2-5; tentative D call: TRBD2 (6 bases). CDR3 length equals 14 residues. The germline V gene encodes CDR1 SNHLY and CDR2 FYNNEI. V lost 5 bases and J 3 bases, leaving 13 bases between the germline ends. This CDR3 reads CASSRRAGEETQYF. DNA for the CDR3: TGTGCCAGCAGTCGGAGGGCTGGGGAAGAGACCCAGTACTTC.

This rearrangement joins TRBV6-2 or TRBV6-3 to TRBJ2-1, with D possibly TRBD1 on 5 matching bases. Trimming stripped 6 bases from V and 0 bases from J, with 18 bases between. Germline V gives CDR1 MNHEY, CDR2 SVGEGT. The CDR3 has 17 residues. Here the CDR3 DNA reads TGTGCCAGCAGCCCCCGTTTAGGGGTAGACTCCTACAATGAGCAGTTCTTC. This gives the protein CASSPRLGVDSYNEQFF.

This clone was counted a single time. The rearrangement joins TRBV19 to TRBJ1-4; tentatively, D is TRBD1 (5 bases). V gave up 8 bases and J gave up 6 bases, with 10 bases separating them. Per germline, CDR1 LNHDA and CDR2 SQIVND (reference sequence). CDR3 length equals 12 residues. CDR3 protein: CASSGQYEKLFF. The CDR3 DNA is TGTGCCAGTTCAGGGCAATATGAAAAACTGTTTTTT.

This clone appeared once. The chain links TRBV9 to TRBJ2-2; the D is unclear. V lost 0 bases to trimming and J lost 4 bases, with 7 bases between them. The CDR3 has 14 amino acids. Germline values: CDR1 SGDLS, CDR2 YYNGEE. The CDR3 protein is CASSVALFTGELFF. The CDR3 bases are TGTGCCAGCAGCGTAGCACTCTTCACCGGGGAGCTGTTTTTT.

This sequence joins TRBV6-6 and TRBJ1-6; TRBD1 might be the D (5 bases). Germline lookup yields CDR1 MNHNY and CDR2 SVGAGI (reference sequence). The CDR3 sequence is 16 residues long. The V end lost 3 bases, the J end lost 8 bases, and 17 bases lay between the germline ends. CDR3 nucleotide sequence: TGTGCCAGCAGTTATACAGAGAGGGGCGGGGATTCACCCCTCCACTTT. Its protein is CASSYTERGGDSPLHF.

This chain links TRBV10-1 with TRBJ2-5; TRBD1 aligns across 11 bases. This CDR3 is 15 amino acids long. Per germline, CDR1 WNHNN and CDR2 SYGVQD (reference sequence). Trimming removed 4 bases from V and 2 bases from J; junction bases left unmatched: 3. Here the CDR3 reads CASSGGQGEQETQYF. The CDR3 bases are TGCGCCAGCAGTGGGGGACAGGGGGAGCAAGAGACCCAGTACTTC.

The chain combines TRBV19 with TRBJ2-5, with D perhaps TRBD2 (7 bases). Per the germline V gene, CDR1 is LNHDA and CDR2 is SQIVND (reference sequence). The CDR3 totals 14 residues. Between the trimmed V and J ends, which lost 4 bases and 5 bases, there was a span of 14 bases. CDR3 residues: CASSTSGRGETQYF. The CDR3 region has the DNA TGTGCCAGTAGTACCTCAGGGAGGGGGGAGACCCAGTACTTC.

This sequence joins TRBV5-4 and TRBJ1-4, with 10 bases aligning to TRBD1. The V and J ends lost 5 bases and 0 bases, in that order; junction bases with no gene match: 10. The CDR3 has 18 residues. Germline V gene sequence: CDR1 SGHNT, CDR2 YYREEE (reference sequence). CDR3 sequence: CASSKGTGAITTNEKLFF. The CDR3, as DNA: TGTGCCAGCAGTAAAGGGACAGGGGCCATAACAACTAATGAAAAACTGTTTTTT.

V and J are TRBV27 and TRBJ2-7; D perhaps matches TRBD2 (5 bases). CDR3 size: 16 residues. The germline V gene encodes CDR1 MNHEY and CDR2 SMNVEV (reference sequence). V shed 3 bases and J shed 2 bases, with 17 bases lying between them. The CDR3 DNA sequence: TGTGCCAGCAGTTTCCCCCCCCCGGAGGTTCCCTACGAGCAGTACGTC. Residues: CASSFPPPEVPYEQYV.

This clone has a single count. This chain connects TRBV5-1 to TRBJ2-1, with D possibly being TRBD2 (5 bases). Trimming pared 0 bases from V and 8 bases from J, leaving 12 bases between. The length of the CDR3 is 14 residues. The germline gives CDR1 SGHRS, CDR2 YFSETQ. The CDR3 sequence is CASSLGGSAHEQFF. DNA of the CDR3: TGCGCCAGCAGCTTGGGAGGTAGCGCCCATGAGCAGTTCTTC.

The chain recombines TRBV7-9 with TRBJ2-7; 7 nucleotides match TRBD2. This CDR3 is 14 amino acids long. Trimming at V came to 4 bases and at J to 3 bases, leaving 6 bases not matched to a gene. CDR1 SEHNR and CDR2 FQNEAQ come from the germline V gene (reference sequence). The CDR3 nucleotides read TGTGCCAGCAGCTCACTAGCGCGCGGCTACGAGCAGTACGTC. Its protein is CASSSLARGYEQYV.

The chain carries TRBV5-6 and TRBJ1-6; 7 positions agree with TRBD1. The trim removed 1 base at V and 6 bases at J, leaving 7 bases unmatched. Germline CDR1 reads SGHDT; CDR2 reads YYEEEE. There are 16 residues in the CDR3. CDR3 sequence: CASSLRAGGTNSPLHF. Here the CDR3 DNA reads TGTGCCAGCAGCTTGCGGGCAGGGGGGACTAATTCACCCCTCCACTTT.

The rearrangement joins TRBV28 to TRBJ2-3; 10 bases agree with TRBD2. CDR3 length: 14 residues. With V trimmed by 7 bases and J by 4 bases, 5 bases remained unmatched. In germline, CDR1 is MDHEN, CDR2 SYDVKM. The DNA for the CDR3 is TGTGCCAGCATCCTAGCGGGAGCTGCAGATACGCAGTATTTT. It translates to CASILAGAADTQYF.

The chain uses TRBV5-1 and TRBJ1-5, with a possible D match to TRBD1 (6 bases). CDR1 and CDR2 (germline): SGHRS, YFSETQ. Trimming removed 10 bases from V and 0 bases from J, with 20 bases in between. CDR3 length: 16 residues. The CDR3 nucleotides are TGCGCCCCCAGCGTAGGGGGACCATATAGCAATCAGCCCCAGCATTTT. Translating gives CAPSVGGPYSNQPQHF.

The chain employs TRBV6-5 and TRBJ1-1; perhaps TRBD1 as D (5 bases). This CDR3 is built from 14 residues. Per the germline V gene, CDR1 is MNHEY and CDR2 is SVGAGI. Trimming cost V 4 bases and J 3 bases, with 12 bases left between them. CDR3 region: CASSSQGYDTEAFF. The CDR3 DNA is TGTGCCAGCAGTTCGCAGGGATACGACACTGAAGCTTTCTTT.

This clone appeared a single time. V usage is TRBV7-2 and J usage is TRBJ1-4, with D possibly matching TRBD1 (6 bases). This CDR3 contains 16 residues. Germline CDR1 and CDR2: SGHTA and FQGNSA. Deletions cut 2 bases from V and 0 bases from J, with 10 bases between. The CDR3, as DNA: TGTGCCAGCAGCTTAAACAGGGCCGCAACTAATGAAAAACTGTTTTTT. Its protein is CASSLNRAATNEKLFF.

The chain carries TRBV11-2 and TRBJ2-1; possible D gene TRBD1, 5 bases. V was clipped by 5 bases and J by 1 base, with 15 bases between them. This CDR3 is built from 16 residues. Germline V gene lookup returns CDR1 SGHAT and CDR2 FQNNGV. CDR3 DNA: TGTGCCAGCAGCATCAAGAACAGGCGTTCCTACAATGAGCAGTTCTTC. Amino acid sequence: CASSIKNRRSYNEQFF. The complete variable domain, with remaining parts taken from reference TRBV11-2 and TRBJ2-1, reads EAGVAQSPRYKIIEKRQSVAFWCNPISGHATLYWYQQILGQGPKLLIQFQNNGVVDDSQLPKDRFSAERLKGVDSTLKIQPAKLEDSAVYLCASSIKNRRSYNEQFFGPGTRLTVL.

The chain has TRBV24-1 and TRBJ2-5, with a possible D match to TRBD1 (6 bases). Germline V gene sequence: CDR1 KGHDR, CDR2 SFDVKD. The CDR3 consists of 12 residues. Trimming pared 9 bases from V and 5 bases from J, leaving 12 bases between. In DNA, the CDR3 is TGTGCCACCCAGGGGAATCGGGAGACCCAGTACTTC. Amino acid sequence: CATQGNRETQYF.

The chain employs TRBV6-2 or TRBV6-3 and TRBJ2-5; 10 bases are a match to TRBD2. The V gene's germline CDR1 is MNHEY and CDR2 SVGEGT. V lost 6 bases and J lost 5; bases outside the gene matches: 12. The CDR3 spans 16 residues. Written as DNA, the CDR3 is TGTGCCAGCAGCCCTCGGGCAGCGGGAGGGGGGGAGACCCAGTACTTC. Translated: CASSPRAAGGGETQYF.

The chain is built from TRBV19 and TRBJ2-7, with D perhaps TRBD2 (5 bases). This CDR3 contains 13 residues. V was shortened by 6 bases and J by 2 bases, with 11 bases between the two germline ends. Per the germline V gene, CDR1 is LNHDA and CDR2 is SQIVND (reference sequence). This chain's CDR3 is CASRLAAAYEQYF. CDR3 nucleotide sequence: TGTGCCAGTAGATTGGCAGCGGCCTACGAGCAGTACTTC.

V and J are TRBV30 and TRBJ1-1; weak D call: TRBD1 (5 bases). CDR1 and CDR2 from the germline V gene are GTSNPN and SVGIG (reference sequence). This CDR3 region has 16 residues. V shed 3 bases and J shed 1 base, with 18 bases lying between them. The CDR3 spells CAWRPTLRGGNTEAFF. The CDR3 coding sequence is TGTGCCTGGAGACCAACCCTCCGGGGGGGGAACACTGAAGCTTTCTTT.

This chain uses TRBV14 with TRBJ2-1; the D is unclear. This CDR3 is built from 14 residues. Germline loops: CDR1 SGHDN, CDR2 FVKESK. The V end was cut by 5 bases, the J end by 9 bases, with 17 bases between. CDR3 sequence reads: CASSAMFVESEQFF. CDR3 bases: TGTGCCAGCAGCGCGATGTTCGTTGAGAGTGAGCAGTTCTTC.

V and J are TRBV4-3 and TRBJ2-3, with D maybe TRBD1 (6 bases). Per germline, CDR1 LGHNA and CDR2 YSLEER. The CDR3 has 15 amino acids. Trimming pared 0 bases from V and 6 bases from J, leaving 13 bases between. Here the CDR3 DNA reads TGCGCCAGCAGCCAAGATGCAGGGGATTACGATACGCAGTATTTT. Encoded protein: CASSQDAGDYDTQYF.